This is a list of T cell receptor beta chains from one sample in a study of blood T cells in healthy people across ages. Each CDR3 protein gets one entry after TCRdb re-called the 5' RACE reads with MiXCR. The sample has about 970,000 distinct CDR3 sequences; roughly half are singletons. Input material: blood. The receptors here all came from a woman aged 60 to 75 in good health. Each CDR3 is given with its conserved first and last residue. Fields, in order: J gene, V gene, D gene, clone size, CDR3 length, CDR3 DNA, CDR3 protein. The D gene is left open where the match is weak. Clone size is given for some rows only: seen once, a few or many times, or a class if the clone is expanded.

>TRBJ2-4|TRBV20-1|TRBD1|-|15
TGCAGTGCTTTAGACAGGGGGCGGGCCAAAAACATTCAGTACTTC
CSALDRGRAKNIQYF
>TRBJ2-3|TRBV12-5|-|few|12
TGTGCTAGTGGTTTGTACGGTGATACGCAGTATTTT
CASGLYGDTQYF
>TRBJ2-3|TRBV4-3|-|-|15
TGCGCCAGCAGCCAAGATTCGGGAATCGGGTATACGCAGTATTTT
CASSQDSGIGYTQYF
>TRBJ2-7|TRBV11-2|-|-|13
TGTGCCAGCGATATGGGTAGTAACTACGAGCAGTACTTC
CASDMGSNYEQYF
>TRBJ1-1|TRBV29-1|-|-|13
TGCAGCGTGCCAAGTCAGGGGTACACTGAAGCTTTCTTT
CSVPSQGYTEAFF
>TRBJ2-5|TRBV11-2|TRBD1|-|13
TGTGCCAGCAGCTTACGGGACAGGGGAGGGCAGTACTTC
CASSLRDRGGQYF
>TRBJ2-7|TRBV7-2|TRBD2|-|15
TGTGCCAGCAGCTTAGGACTAGCGGGAGAGGATGAGCAGTACTTC
CASSLGLAGEDEQYF
>TRBJ2-1|TRBV7-8|TRBD2|few|13
TGTGCCAGCAGCCCAGGGACTAGCCATGAGCAGTTCTTC
CASSPGTSHEQFF
>TRBJ2-3|TRBV6-1|TRBD2|few|15
TGTGCCAGCAGTTTAGCGGGAGGGCCCGCAGATACGCAGTATTTT
CASSLAGGPADTQYF
>TRBJ2-3|TRBV12-3/TRBV12-4|-|-|15
TGTGCCAGCAGCCGTCAGGGGTTGGTCACAGATACGCAGTATTTT
CASSRQGLVTDTQYF
>TRBJ2-3|TRBV24-1|-|-|18
TGTGCCACCAGTGGTCCCGCGTTTAGCGTGAACCGCACAGATACGCAGTATTTT
CATSGPAFSVNRTDTQYF
>TRBJ2-5|TRBV25-1|-|few|15
TGTGCCAGCAGTGATGCCTCGAGACCTCAAGAGACCCAGTACTTC
CASSDASRPQETQYF
>TRBJ2-1|TRBV20-1|TRBD2|-|14
TGCAGTGCTCCTACTAGCGGGGGCTACAATGAGCAGTTCTTC
CSAPTSGGYNEQFF
>TRBJ1-4|TRBV28|-|-|15
TGTGCCAGCAGCCCCGAGCGGACCCGAAATGAAAAACTGTTTTTT
CASSPERTRNEKLFF
>TRBJ2-3|TRBV12-3/TRBV12-4|-|few|13
TGTGCCAGCAGCCGCGTGAGTGCAGATACGCAGTATTTT
CASSRVSADTQYF
>TRBJ2-3|TRBV15|TRBD1|-|15
TGTGCCACCAGCAGAGGACAGGGAATTACAGATACGCAGTATTTT
CATSRGQGITDTQYF
>TRBJ2-1|TRBV29-1|TRBD1|-|13
TGCAGCTACCGGGACAGGAAAGTCAATGAGCAGTTCTTC
CSYRDRKVNEQFF
>TRBJ2-3|TRBV11-3|TRBD2|-|15
TGTGCCAGCAGCTTATTTGGGACTAGGGGAGATACGCAGTATTTT
CASSLFGTRGDTQYF
>TRBJ2-3|TRBV5-1|TRBD2|-|14
TGCGCCAGCAGCGGCGGGAGTCGGGGGGATACGCAGTATTTT
CASSGGSRGDTQYF
>TRBJ2-6|TRBV20-1|-|once|15
TGCAGTGCCCCCCATGGGGCGGCTGGGGCCAACGTCCTGACTTTC
CSAPHGAAGANVLTF
>TRBJ2-7|TRBV7-2|TRBD1|-|15
TGTGCCAGCAGCTCCACCGGGACAGGGTATGGCGAGCAGTACTTC
CASSSTGTGYGEQYF
>TRBJ1-4|TRBV6-6|-|-|15
TGTGCCAGCAGTCTATCAGGGGCAACTAATGAAAAACTGTTTTTT
CASSLSGATNEKLFF
>TRBJ2-5|TRBV7-2|TRBD2|-|16
TGTGCCAGCAGCTTAGCGCGTACTAGCGGCCAAGAGGCCCAGTACTTC
CASSLARTSGQEAQYF
>TRBJ2-7|TRBV18|-|-|16
TGTGCCAGCTCACCACCTAGGGGGAGAGCCTACAATGAGCAGTACTTC
CASSPPRGRAYNEQYF